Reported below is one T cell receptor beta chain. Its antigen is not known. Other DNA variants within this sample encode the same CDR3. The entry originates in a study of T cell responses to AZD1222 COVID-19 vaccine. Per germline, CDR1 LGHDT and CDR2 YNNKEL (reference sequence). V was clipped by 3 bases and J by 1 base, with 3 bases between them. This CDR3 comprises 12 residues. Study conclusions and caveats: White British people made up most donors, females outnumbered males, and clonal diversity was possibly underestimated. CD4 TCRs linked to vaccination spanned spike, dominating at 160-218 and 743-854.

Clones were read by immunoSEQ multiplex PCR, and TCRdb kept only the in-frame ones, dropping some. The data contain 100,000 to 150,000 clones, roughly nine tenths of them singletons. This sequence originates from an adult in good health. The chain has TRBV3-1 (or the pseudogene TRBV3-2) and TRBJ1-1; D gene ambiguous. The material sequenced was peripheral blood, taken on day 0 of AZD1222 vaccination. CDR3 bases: TGTGCCAGCAGCCAGGGGAACACTGAAGCTTTCTTT. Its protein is CASSQGNTEAFF.